This T cell receptor (beta chain) was sequenced in a study of vaccination and CD4 T cells after COVID-19. CDR3 length: 12 amino acids. V lost 8 bases, J lost 1 base, and 8 bases lay in between. Germline values: CDR1 SNHLY, CDR2 FYNNEI. Specified treatment: approximately nine-day PBMC culture with coronavirus spike peptide pools or control peptides (ViraFEST assay). On this clonotype: Its antigen is unidentified.

The Oncomine TCR Beta short-read assay generated sequence data from the DNA of cultured CD4+ T cells. TCRdb independently ran MiXCR on the PCR reads; one entry per CDR3 protein. This table has over 10,000 distinct CDR3 sequences, around 60% appearing once. Material: cultured CD4+ T cells from blood, obtained after SARS-CoV-2 vaccination. This clonotype was sampled from a human donor with COVID-19. The V and J genes are TRBV2 and TRBJ1-2, with D unresolved. CDR3 protein: CASAQDNYGYTF. Written as DNA, the CDR3 is TGTGCCAGCGCCCAGGATAACTATGGCTACACCTTC.